A single sample is the source of the 25 T cell receptor beta chains below, sequenced in a study of response to subunit inactivated influenza vaccine (dated by TCRdb to 2016 to 2019). In the paper's terms, the time point label means: 40 to 45 days after influenza vaccine administration. Library prep was done by RT-PCR. Data came from an Illumina HiSeq 2500. TCRdb reanalyzed the raw reads on its own, using fastp at Q25 for trimming and MiXCR for clone calling, and kept in-frame beta chains. Entries are consolidated by CDR3 protein sequence, retaining the most common genes and DNA. The sample table records about 160,000 distinct CDR3 sequences; roughly a tenth of these occur just once. The ten largest clones capture 12% of the sample. Sequenced material: non-naive T cells sorted from PBMCs, taken about 40 days after vaccination. The cell subset or site label here, explained by the study, means: memory T cell fraction. All receptors come from a man over 45 who received an inactivated influenza vaccine. Donor details come from another sample of the same person, matched by shared clones.

This clonotype was seen many times. The chain uses TRBV5-6 and TRBJ1-3, with unresolved D. CDR3 length: 14 residues. The ends were cut back, 2 bases at V and 2 bases at J, with 8 bases in the middle. Germline V gives CDR1 SGHDT, CDR2 YYEEEE. Here the CDR3 reads CASSFPGTGNTIYF. The DNA of the CDR3 is TGTGCCAGCAGCTTTCCGGGTACTGGAAACACCATATATTTT. Full variable domain (missing parts from reference TRBV5-6 and TRBJ1-3): DAGVTQSPTHLIKTRGQQVTLRCSPKSGHDTVSWYQQALGQGPQFIFQYYEEEERQRGNFPDRFSGHQFPNYSSELNVNALLLGDSALYLCASSFPGTGNTIYFGEGSWLTVV.

The chain recombines TRBV12-3 or TRBV12-4 with TRBJ2-2; D perhaps matches TRBD2 (6 bases). The CDR3 totals 13 residues. V was cut by 11 bases and J by 0 bases, with 10 bases left in between. The CDR3, as DNA: TGTGCCTGCGGGACTTCGAACACCGGGGAGCTGTTTTTT. The encoded protein is CACGTSNTGELFF.

There are many counts of this clonotype. J is TRBJ2-2 and V is TRBV27; 10 nucleotides align to TRBD1. Germline trimming cut 5 bases from V and 2 bases from J; bases unmatched to any gene: 8. This CDR3 has 17 amino acids. Germline values: CDR1 MNHEY, CDR2 SMNVEV (reference sequence). The CDR3 DNA follows: TGTGCCAGCAGTATGCACCGGGACAGGGGAAACACCGGGGAGCTGTTTTTT. The encoded protein is CASSMHRDRGNTGELFF.

This clonotype was seen a few times. V usage is TRBV7-2 and J usage is TRBJ2-7; the match to TRBD2 covers 12 bases. The germline gives CDR1 SGHTA, CDR2 FQGNSA. The CDR3 totals 17 residues. The trim removed 4 bases at V and 5 bases at J, leaving 12 bases unmatched. The CDR3 is CASSSRLAGVNFHEQYF. The CDR3 DNA sequence: TGTGCCAGCAGCTCGCGACTAGCGGGAGTGAACTTCCACGAGCAGTACTTC.

The table lists this clonotype with many counts. The rearrangement uses TRBV12-3 or TRBV12-4 and TRBJ1-1, with 9 bases lining up with TRBD1. CDR3 size: 14 residues. V trimming: 5 bases; J trimming: 7 bases; junction bases outside the gene matches: 8. The chain's CDR3 is CASSARDRAREAFF. DNA for the CDR3: TGTGCCAGCAGTGCCCGGGACAGGGCCCGTGAAGCTTTCTTT.

The J gene is TRBJ1-2, the V gene TRBV6-1, with a tentative D call TRBD1 (5 bases). The ends were cut back, 1 base at V and 6 bases at J, with 12 bases in the middle. The CDR3 spans 14 residues. Germline V gives CDR1 MNHNS, CDR2 SASEGT. This CDR3 reads CASSEGGGVNGYTF. The CDR3 nucleotides are TGTGCCAGCAGTGAAGGAGGAGGGGTGAATGGCTACACCTTC.

The V and J genes are TRBV20-1 and TRBJ2-5; TRBD2 agrees at 12 bases. From germline, CDR1 is DFQATT and CDR2 SNEGSKA (reference sequence). There are 15 residues in the CDR3. After removal of 7 bases from V and 4 bases from J, the junction contained 10 bases not matched to a gene. Here the CDR3 reads CSESLAGGLGETQYF. CDR3 DNA: TGCAGTGAATCGCTAGCGGGGGGGTTGGGAGAGACCCAGTACTTC.

The V and J genes are TRBV2 and TRBJ2-7; D remains unclear. The V end lost 6 bases, the J end lost 2 bases, and 8 bases lay between the germline ends. This CDR3 has 12 residues. Looked up from germline, CDR1 is SNHLY and CDR2 is FYNNEI. The CDR3 reads CASSYGPYEQYF. The CDR3 DNA sequence: TGTGCCAGCAGCTACGGACCCTACGAGCAGTACTTC.

This chain links TRBV7-2 with TRBJ2-1; TRBD2 agrees at 12 bases. J was trimmed by 0 bases and V by 4 bases; bases with no gene match: 4. Germline CDR1 SGHTA, CDR2 FQGNSA. This CDR3 is built from 17 residues. CDR3 coding DNA: TGTGCCAGCAGCTATCTAGCGGGGGGGTCCTCCTACAATGAGCAGTTCTTC. Its translation is CASSYLAGGSSYNEQFF. Using reference TRBV7-2 and TRBJ2-1 for the parts outside the CDR3, the full variable domain is GAGVSQSPSNKVTEKGKDVELRCDPISGHTALYWYRQSLGQGLEFLIYFQGNSAPDKSGLPSDRFSAERTGGSVSTLTIQRTQQEDSAVYLCASSYLAGGSSYNEQFFGPGTRLTVL.

V and J are TRBV7-2 and TRBJ2-1; D remains ambiguous. The germline V gene encodes CDR1 SGHTA and CDR2 FQGNSA. Trimming removed 3 bases from V and 10 bases from J, with 10 bases in between. The CDR3 runs to 12 residues. Written as DNA, the CDR3 is TGTGCCAGCAGCTTTATGCGCCCAGAGCAGTTCTTC. Amino acids: CASSFMRPEQFF. Complete variable domain (other parts from reference TRBV7-2 and TRBJ2-1): GAGVSQSPSNKVTEKGKDVELRCDPISGHTALYWYRQSLGQGLEFLIYFQGNSAPDKSGLPSDRFSAERTGGSVSTLTIQRTQQEDSAVYLCASSFMRPEQFFGPGTRLTVL.

This clonotype was seen many times. V gene TRBV12-3 or TRBV12-4 combines with J gene TRBJ2-2; D is unresolved. The CDR3 runs to 14 residues. V gave up 6 bases and J gave up 6 bases, with 14 bases separating them. The CDR3 here is CASRPNDGSGELFF. The CDR3 DNA is TGTGCCAGCAGACCAAACGATGGGTCCGGGGAGCTGTTTTTT.

The CDR3: CASSLAGQKYEQYF. DNA of the CDR3: TGTGCCAGCAGCTTAGCGGGGCAGAAATACGAGCAGTACTTC. The chain has TRBV7-2 and TRBJ2-7; TRBD1 is a possible D gene (5 bases). This CDR3 spans 14 amino acids. Germline loops: CDR1 SGHTA, CDR2 FQGNSA. Trimming took 0 bases from V and 4 from J, leaving 10 bases between them.

This clonotype was found a few times. V is TRBV28 and J is TRBJ2-5; D possibly corresponds to TRBD2 (6 bases). Germline V gene lookup returns CDR1 MDHEN and CDR2 SYDVKM. This CDR3 contains 14 residues. Trimming removed 6 bases at V and 4 bases at J, with 15 bases between. The CDR3 DNA reads TGTGCCAGCAGGGGCGGGAACCAGGCAGAGACCCAGTACTTC. As protein: CASRGGNQAETQYF.

With respect to this clonotype: A much larger clone is a single base away; this may be a read error. The V and J genes are TRBV29-1 and TRBJ2-7; D is perhaps TRBD1 (6 bases). The CDR3 extends over 14 amino acids. CDR1 SQVTM and CDR2 ANQGSEA come from the germline V gene. CDR3 sequence reads: CSAQTGRGAYEQDF. The CDR3 nucleotides are TGCAGCGCCCAAACAGGGCGTGGGGCCTACGAGCAGGACTTC.

The chain has TRBV2 and TRBJ1-4, with TRBD1 matching 8 bases. J lost 0 bases, V lost 6 bases, and 3 bases had no gene match. The CDR3 is made up of 15 amino acids. CDR1 and CDR2 from the germline V gene are SNHLY and FYNNEI. CDR3: CASRTGDATNEKLFF. The DNA for the CDR3 is TGTGCCAGCAGGACAGGGGATGCAACTAATGAAAAACTGTTTTTT.

With respect to this clonotype: One end of the junction is discordant with germline, which a read error may explain. This chain connects TRBV7-7 to TRBJ2-5; maybe TRBD2 (5 bases). This CDR3 comprises 11 residues. Germline-derived CDR1 and CDR2 are SSHAT and FNYEAQ (reference sequence). CDR3 nucleotide sequence: TGTGCTAGCAGCTCCGAGGGGACCCAGTACTTC. Encoded protein: CASSSEGTQYF.

The gene calls are TRBV15 and TRBJ1-4, with D tentatively TRBD1 (6 bases). Germline lookup yields CDR1 LNHNV and CDR2 YYDKDF (reference sequence). V gave up 2 bases and J gave up 2 bases, with 27 bases separating them. The CDR3 has 21 amino acids. The CDR3 DNA reads TGTGCCACCAGCAGAACACCCCTTGGCAGGGTCAATAGGGGGACTAATGAAAAACTGTTTTTT. The encoded protein is CATSRTPLGRVNRGTNEKLFF.

This clonotype was seen repeatedly, ten times or more. J is TRBJ1-4 and V is TRBV5-1; TRBD1 aligns across 7 bases. Germline CDR1 and CDR2: SGHRS and YFSETQ. The CDR3 consists of 16 residues. Germline trimming cut 3 bases from V and 3 bases from J; bases unmatched to any gene: 8. CDR3 region: CASSWGQKAANEKLFF. Here the CDR3 DNA reads TGCGCCAGCAGCTGGGGACAGAAGGCGGCTAATGAAAAACTGTTTTTT.

This clonotype has ten or more counts. The V gene is TRBV28, the J gene TRBJ2-1, with 10 nucleotides matching TRBD2. The CDR3 is 13 residues long. V shed 5 bases and J 8 bases; nucleotides not matched to a gene: 3. Germline assignment: CDR1 MDHEN and CDR2 SYDVKM. Written as DNA, the CDR3 is TGTGCCAGCAGTCCTAGCGGGGGTTATGAGCAGTTCTTC. It yields the protein CASSPSGGYEQFF.

Many counts were recorded for this clonotype. V is TRBV7-2 and J is TRBJ2-3; 15 nucleotides line up with TRBD2. The CDR3 runs 17 residues. From germline, CDR1 is SGHTA and CDR2 FQGNSA. V was pared by 3 bases and J by 8 bases, with 9 bases of the junction left unmatched. CDR3 loop: CASSFTSGTSGRSTQYF. The CDR3 DNA reads as TGTGCCAGCAGCTTTACCTCCGGGACTAGCGGGAGGAGTACGCAGTATTTT.

This clonotype was observed a few times. The chain's CDR3 is CASSGQYNQPQHF. CDR3 nucleotide sequence: TGTGCCAGCTCGGGACAGTATAATCAGCCCCAGCATTTT. The chain recombines TRBV2 with TRBJ1-5, with 7 nucleotides matching TRBD1. Germline V gives CDR1 SNHLY, CDR2 FYNNEI. The CDR3 has 13 amino acids. Trimming cost V 8 bases and J 4 bases; bases outside gene matches: 5.

The table lists this clonotype with a few counts. CDR3 sequence (DNA): TGTGCCAGCAGCTTGGGGCAGTTAACAGATACGCAGTATTTT. Amino acids: CASSLGQLTDTQYF. This rearrangement joins TRBV7-3 to TRBJ2-3; a possible D gene is TRBD1 (5 bases). The germline V and J ends were trimmed by 3 bases and 3 bases, with 10 bases remaining between them. The CDR3 loop spans 14 amino acids. The germline CDR1 and CDR2 sequences are SGHTA and FQGTGA.

This clonotype came up a few times. CDR3 in amino acids: CASSPRPGGDYGYTF. CDR3 DNA sequence: TGCGCCAGCAGCCCGCGACCAGGTGGTGACTATGGCTACACCTTC. The chain couples TRBV5-1 to TRBJ1-2, with D hard to call. V was trimmed by 4 bases and J by 3 bases, leaving 16 bases between them. This CDR3 is built from 15 residues. Germline CDR1 is SGHRS and CDR2 is YFSETQ.

The rearrangement uses TRBV7-2 and TRBJ2-3, with TRBD2 identical over 9 bases. Germline V gene sequence: CDR1 SGHTA, CDR2 FQGNSA. The CDR3 runs 16 residues. After removal of 2 bases from V and 4 bases from J, the junction contained 7 bases not matched to a gene. In DNA form, the CDR3 reads TGTGCCAGCAGCTTAAATCCTAGCGGGATTTCAGATACGCAGTATTTT. Amino acid sequence: CASSLNPSGISDTQYF.

In DNA, the CDR3 is TGCAGCGTTGACCCGACAGGGTTGAACACTGAAGCTTTCTTT. It codes for CSVDPTGLNTEAFF. The V gene is TRBV29-1, the J gene TRBJ1-1; TRBD1 matches 7 bases. CDR1 is SQVTM, CDR2 ANQGSEA, per germline. The CDR3 is 14 amino acids. Germline trimming cut 3 bases from V and 0 bases from J; bases unmatched to any gene: 4.